This T cell receptor (beta chain) was obtained from a study of T cell responses to AZD1222 COVID-19 vaccine. The data were produced by immunoSEQ multiplex PCR, yet TCRdb's version contains in-frame clones alone and is incomplete. The sample holds about 190,000 clones, 87% seen once. This receptor was taken from an adult in good health. The source material was peripheral blood, sampled on day 0 of MenACWY control vaccination.

The CDR3 nucleotides read TGTGCCAGCAGCGTAGCCGGCCACTCCCGGGTTCCAGATACGCAGTATTTT. It translates to CASSVAGHSRVPDTQYF. This sequence joins TRBV9 and TRBJ2-3; no reliable D call. V was clipped by 0 bases and J by 4 bases, with 18 bases between them. The germline V gene has CDR1 SGDLS and CDR2 YYNGEE. This CDR3 spans 17 amino acids.